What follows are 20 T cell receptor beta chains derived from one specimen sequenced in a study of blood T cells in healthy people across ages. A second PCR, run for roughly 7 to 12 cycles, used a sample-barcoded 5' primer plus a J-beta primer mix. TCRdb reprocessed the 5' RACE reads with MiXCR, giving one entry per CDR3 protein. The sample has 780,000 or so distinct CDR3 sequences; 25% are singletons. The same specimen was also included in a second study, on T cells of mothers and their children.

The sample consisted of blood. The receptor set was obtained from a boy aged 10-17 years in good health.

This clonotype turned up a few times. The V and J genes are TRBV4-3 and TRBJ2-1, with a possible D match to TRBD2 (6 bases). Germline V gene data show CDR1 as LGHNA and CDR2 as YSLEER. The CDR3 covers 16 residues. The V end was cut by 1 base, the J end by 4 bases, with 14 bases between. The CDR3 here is CASSQASGLLYNEQFF. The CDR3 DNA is TGCGCCAGCAGCCAAGCATCGGGACTTCTATACAATGAGCAGTTCTTC.

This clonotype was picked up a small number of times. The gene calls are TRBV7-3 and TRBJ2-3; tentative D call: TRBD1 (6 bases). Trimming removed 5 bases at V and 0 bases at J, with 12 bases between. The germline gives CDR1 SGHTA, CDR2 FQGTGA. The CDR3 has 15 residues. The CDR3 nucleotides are TGTGCCAGCAGCACAGGGACCCTTAGCACAGATACGCAGTATTTT. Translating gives CASSTGTLSTDTQYF.

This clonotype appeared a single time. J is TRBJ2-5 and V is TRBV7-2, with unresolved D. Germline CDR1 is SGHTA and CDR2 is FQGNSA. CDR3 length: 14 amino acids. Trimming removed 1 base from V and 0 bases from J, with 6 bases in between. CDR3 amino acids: CASSLGHYQETQYF. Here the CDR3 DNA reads TGTGCCAGCAGCTTAGGCCACTACCAAGAGACCCAGTACTTC. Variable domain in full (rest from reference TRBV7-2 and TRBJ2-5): GAGVSQSPSNKVTEKGKDVELRCDPISGHTALYWYRQSLGQGLEFLIYFQGNSAPDKSGLPSDRFSAERTGGSVSTLTIQRTQQEDSAVYLCASSLGHYQETQYFGPGTRLLVL.

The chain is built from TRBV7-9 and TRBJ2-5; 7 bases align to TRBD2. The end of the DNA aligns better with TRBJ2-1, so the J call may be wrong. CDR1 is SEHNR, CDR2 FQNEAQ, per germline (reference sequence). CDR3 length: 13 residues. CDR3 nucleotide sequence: TGTGCCAGCAGCTTAGCGGGCAGCGGGATACAGTTCTTC. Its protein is CASSLAGSGIQFF.

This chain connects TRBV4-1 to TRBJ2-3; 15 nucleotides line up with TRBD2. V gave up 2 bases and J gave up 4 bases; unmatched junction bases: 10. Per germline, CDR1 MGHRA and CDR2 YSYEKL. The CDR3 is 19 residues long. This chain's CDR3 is CASSQPGTSGRFKADTQYF. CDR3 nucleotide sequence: TGCGCCAGCAGCCAACCCGGGACTAGCGGGAGGTTCAAGGCAGATACGCAGTATTTT.

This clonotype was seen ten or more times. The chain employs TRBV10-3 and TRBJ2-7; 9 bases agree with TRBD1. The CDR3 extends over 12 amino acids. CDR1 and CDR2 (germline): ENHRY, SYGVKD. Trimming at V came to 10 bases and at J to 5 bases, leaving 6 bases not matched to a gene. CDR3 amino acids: CATGTGLNEQYF. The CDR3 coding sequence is TGTGCCACCGGGACAGGGTTGAACGAGCAGTACTTC.

CDR3 sequence reads: CATSTQEVLPYNEQFF. CDR3 sequence (DNA): TGTGCCACCAGCACCCAGGAGGTACTCCCCTACAATGAGCAGTTCTTC. The chain links TRBV15 to TRBJ2-1, with a possible D match to TRBD2 (5 bases). The CDR3 totals 16 residues. The V gene's germline CDR1 is LNHNV and CDR2 YYDKDF (reference sequence). Trimming stripped 4 bases from V and 2 bases from J, with 15 bases between.

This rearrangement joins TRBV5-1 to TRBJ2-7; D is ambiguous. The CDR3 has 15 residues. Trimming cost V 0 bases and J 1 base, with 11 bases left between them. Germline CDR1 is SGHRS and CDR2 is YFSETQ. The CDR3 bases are TGCGCCAGCAGCTTGGGGGAAGGCGTATCCTACGAGCAGTACTTC. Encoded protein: CASSLGEGVSYEQYF.

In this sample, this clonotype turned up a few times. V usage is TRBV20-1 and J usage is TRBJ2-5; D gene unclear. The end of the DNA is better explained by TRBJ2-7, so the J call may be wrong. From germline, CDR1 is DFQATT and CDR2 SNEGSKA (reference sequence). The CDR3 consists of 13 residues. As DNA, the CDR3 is TGCAGTGCTGACCCGGCGAATTCCATCGAGCAGTACTTC. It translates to CSADPANSIEQYF.

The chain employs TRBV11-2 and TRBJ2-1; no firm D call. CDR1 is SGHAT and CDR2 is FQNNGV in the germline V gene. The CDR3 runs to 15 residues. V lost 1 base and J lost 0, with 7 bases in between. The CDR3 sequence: CASSLVGVSYNEQFF. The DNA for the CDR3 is TGTGCCAGCAGCTTAGTTGGCGTCTCCTACAATGAGCAGTTCTTC. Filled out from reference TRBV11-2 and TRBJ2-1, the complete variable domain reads EAGVAQSPRYKIIEKRQSVAFWCNPISGHATLYWYQQILGQGPKLLIQFQNNGVVDDSQLPKDRFSAERLKGVDSTLKIQPAKLEDSAVYLCASSLVGVSYNEQFFGPGTRLTVL.

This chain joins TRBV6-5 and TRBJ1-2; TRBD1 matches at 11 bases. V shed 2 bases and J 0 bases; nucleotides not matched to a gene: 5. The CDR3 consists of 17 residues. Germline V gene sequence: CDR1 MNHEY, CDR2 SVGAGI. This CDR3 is CASSYLGTGGSNYGYTF. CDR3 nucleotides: TGTGCCAGCAGTTACCTAGGGACAGGGGGTTCTAACTATGGCTACACCTTC.

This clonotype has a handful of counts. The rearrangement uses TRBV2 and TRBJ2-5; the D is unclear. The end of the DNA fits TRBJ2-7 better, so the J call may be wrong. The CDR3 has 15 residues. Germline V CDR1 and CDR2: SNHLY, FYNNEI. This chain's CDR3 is CASSEPSLGQYEQYF. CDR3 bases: TGTGCCAGCAGTGAACCTTCGTTGGGTCAGTACGAGCAGTACTTC.

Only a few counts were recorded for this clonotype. CDR3 nucleotide sequence: TGTGCCTGCACTTCCTGGGCAGCGTACAATGAGCAGTTCTTC. Protein sequence: CACTSWAAYNEQFF. This rearrangement joins TRBV2 to TRBJ2-1; no clear D gene. The length of the CDR3 is 14 residues. V shed 11 bases and J shed 4 bases, with 18 bases lying between them. Per germline, CDR1 SNHLY and CDR2 FYNNEI.

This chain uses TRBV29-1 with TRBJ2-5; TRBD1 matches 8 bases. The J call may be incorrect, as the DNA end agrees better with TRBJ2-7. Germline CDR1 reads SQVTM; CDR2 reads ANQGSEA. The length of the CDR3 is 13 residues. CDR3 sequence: CSVGGTGVYEQYF. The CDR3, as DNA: TGCAGCGTTGGCGGGACAGGAGTATACGAGCAGTACTTC.

The CDR3 loop is CASSPGRGPNGYTF. DNA of the CDR3: TGCGCCAGCAGCCCCGGTCGGGGGCCCAATGGCTACACCTTC. The rearrangement uses TRBV4-1 and TRBJ1-2; possible D gene TRBD1, 6 bases. The CDR3 runs 14 residues. From germline, CDR1 is MGHRA and CDR2 YSYEKL. Trimming removed 4 bases at V and 6 bases at J, with 15 bases between.

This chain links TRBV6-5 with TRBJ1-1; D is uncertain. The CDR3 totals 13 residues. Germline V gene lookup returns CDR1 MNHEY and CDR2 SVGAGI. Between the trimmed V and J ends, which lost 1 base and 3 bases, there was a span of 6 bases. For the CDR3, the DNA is TGTGCCAGCAGTTACTGGCAGGACACTGAAGCTTTCTTT. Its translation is CASSYWQDTEAFF.

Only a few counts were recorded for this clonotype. The CDR3 sequence is CATRSQGSSYEQYF. The CDR3 bases are TGTGCCACCCGGTCCCAGGGAAGCTCCTACGAGCAGTACTTC. The rearrangement links TRBV2 to TRBJ2-7, with D perhaps matching TRBD1 (5 bases). Germline loops: CDR1 SNHLY, CDR2 FYNNEI. This CDR3 contains 14 residues. The V and J ends lost 10 bases and 0 bases respectively, with 16 bases between them.

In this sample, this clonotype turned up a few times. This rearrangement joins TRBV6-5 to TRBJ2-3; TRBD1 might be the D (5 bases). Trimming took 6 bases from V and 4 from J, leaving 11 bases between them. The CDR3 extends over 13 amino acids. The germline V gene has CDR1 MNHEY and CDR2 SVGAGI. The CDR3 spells CASRRAGSDTQYF. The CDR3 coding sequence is TGTGCCAGCAGAAGGGCAGGGTCAGATACGCAGTATTTT.

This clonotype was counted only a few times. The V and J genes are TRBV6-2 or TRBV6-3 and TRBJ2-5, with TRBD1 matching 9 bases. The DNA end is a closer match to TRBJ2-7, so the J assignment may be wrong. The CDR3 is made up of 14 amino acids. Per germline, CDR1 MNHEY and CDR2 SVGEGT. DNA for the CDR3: TGTGCCAGCGGACTCCGGGACAGGGATGCCGAGCAGTACTTC. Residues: CASGLRDRDAEQYF.

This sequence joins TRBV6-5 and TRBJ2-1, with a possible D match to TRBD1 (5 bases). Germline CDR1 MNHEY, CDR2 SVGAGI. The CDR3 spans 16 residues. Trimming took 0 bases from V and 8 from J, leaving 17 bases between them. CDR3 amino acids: CASSYSETGRMDEQFF. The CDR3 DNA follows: TGTGCCAGCAGTTACTCTGAAACAGGCCGTATGGATGAGCAGTTCTTC.